Shown below are 11 T cell receptor beta chains from a single sample sequenced in a study of technical replicates of blood from a handful of donors. Sequenced by immunoSEQ multiplex PCR; TCRdb stores in-frame clones only, minus some. The table includes fewer than 15,000 clones, roughly 77% detected once. Specimen: PBMCs. These receptors were collected from a human donor in good health.

This chain joins TRBV5-1 and TRBJ2-2, with 12 bases that match TRBD2. Germline V gene sequence: CDR1 SGHRS, CDR2 YFSETQ. The CDR3 length is 14 residues. With 0 bases clipped from V and 13 bases from J, the junction kept 4 bases outside the gene matches. The CDR3 region is CASSLGTSGTGLFF. The CDR3 DNA sequence: TGCGCCAGCAGCTTGGGGACTAGCGGGACGGGGCTGTTTTTT. The full variable domain, with the rest looked up from reference TRBV5-1 and TRBJ2-2, is KAGVTQTPRYLIKTRGQQVTLSCSPISGHRSVSWYQQTPGQGLQFLFEYFSETQRNKGNFPGRFSGRQFSNSRSEMNVSTLELGDSALYLCASSLGTSGTGLFFGEGSRLTVL.

This clone came up a few times. The J gene is TRBJ2-2, the V gene TRBV19, with D hard to call. V shed 6 bases and J shed 5 bases, with 4 bases lying between them. Germline CDR1 and CDR2: LNHDA and SQIVND (reference sequence). The length of the CDR3 is 11 residues. The chain's CDR3 is CASSQTGELFF. The CDR3 nucleotides are TGTGCCAGTAGCCAGACCGGGGAGCTGTTTTTT.

The rearrangement links TRBV6-5 to TRBJ2-5; tentative D call: TRBD1 (5 bases). CDR3 length: 15 amino acids. With 2 bases removed from V and 5 bases from J, the gap between germline ends came to 15 bases. Per germline, CDR1 MNHEY and CDR2 SVGAGI. For the CDR3, the DNA is TGTGCCAGCAGTTACGACAGTCTGTATTCGGAGACCCAGTACTTC. Amino acids: CASSYDSLYSETQYF.

The chain combines TRBV2 with TRBJ2-5; TRBD1 matches at 7 bases. Germline V gene sequence: CDR1 SNHLY, CDR2 FYNNEI. The CDR3 length is 15 residues. V trimming: 2 bases; J trimming: 5 bases; junction bases outside the gene matches: 8. CDR3 nucleotide sequence: TGTGCCAGCAGTGAAAGGGGGCGATTGACGGAGACCCAGTACTTC. It specifies CASSERGRLTETQYF.

The rearrangement uses TRBV19 and TRBJ2-7; TRBD1 aligns across 8 bases. Trimming removed 2 bases from V and 0 bases from J; junction bases left unmatched: 9. The germline V gene has CDR1 LNHDA and CDR2 SQIVND (reference sequence). The CDR3 loop spans 17 amino acids. The CDR3 DNA sequence: TGTGCCAGTAGTATAACTCACACAGGGGGGTCCTCCTACGAGCAGTACTTC. Protein product: CASSITHTGGSSYEQYF.

The V call is TRBV9, the J call TRBJ2-1, with 12 bases lining up with TRBD1. This CDR3 has 16 amino acids. V trimming: 3 bases; J trimming: 7 bases; junction bases outside the gene matches: 8. CDR1 and CDR2 from the germline V gene are SGDLS and YYNGEE. The CDR3, as DNA: TGTGCCAGCAGCGCGAGCGGGACAGGGGGCTGGAATGAGCAGTTCTTC. This codes for CASSASGTGGWNEQFF.

The chain combines TRBV7-9 with TRBJ2-2; maybe TRBD1 (7 bases). Germline CDR1 and CDR2: SEHNR and FQNEAQ (reference sequence). V was shortened by 5 bases and J by 4 bases, with 11 bases between the two germline ends. The CDR3 has 14 residues. The CDR3 protein is CASSRQGGTGELFF. CDR3 DNA sequence: TGTGCCAGCAGCCGGCAGGGGGGCACCGGGGAGCTGTTTTTT. Together with reference TRBV7-9 and TRBJ2-2, the CDR3 gives the full variable domain: DTGVSQNPRHKITKRGQNVTFRCDPISEHNRLYWYRQTLGQGPEFLTYFQNEAQLEKSRLLSDRFSAERPKGSFSTLEIQRTEQGDSAMYLCASSRQGGTGELFFGEGSRLTVL.

The rearrangement links TRBV2 to TRBJ2-6, with 12 positions matching TRBD2. Trimming at V came to 8 bases and at J to 2 bases, leaving 4 bases not matched to a gene. CDR1 is SNHLY and CDR2 is FYNNEI in the germline V gene. The CDR3 is 16 amino acids. The CDR3 spells CASSLAGGPGANVLTF. The CDR3 DNA follows: TGTGCCAGCTCCCTAGCGGGAGGGCCTGGGGCCAACGTCCTGACTTTC.

The chain has TRBV19 and TRBJ1-2; 7 bases agree with TRBD1. There are 14 residues in the CDR3. Trimming cost V 9 bases and J 4 bases; bases outside gene matches: 11. Looked up from germline, CDR1 is LNHDA and CDR2 is SQIVND (reference sequence). CDR3 amino acids: CASLGAGGSYGYTF. In DNA, the CDR3 is TGTGCCAGCCTTGGTGCAGGGGGTAGCTATGGCTACACCTTC.

The chain uses TRBV5-1 and TRBJ2-5; D may be TRBD2 (6 bases). The germline gives CDR1 SGHRS, CDR2 YFSETQ. The CDR3 is 13 residues long. V was cut by 5 bases and J by 5 bases, with 13 bases left in between. CDR3 DNA sequence: TGCGCCAGCAGGCCCGGGGGTGGCGAGACCCAGTACTTC. It encodes CASRPGGGETQYF.

The rearrangement links TRBV5-4 to TRBJ1-1; TRBD1 matches at 7 bases. The CDR3 is made up of 15 amino acids. V lost 0 bases to trimming and J lost 1 base; unmatched junction nucleotides: 3. Germline CDR1 and CDR2: SGHNT and YYREEE (reference sequence). CDR3 coding DNA: TGTGCCAGCAGCTTGGCGGACAGGAGGAACACTGAAGCTTTCTTT. This sequence encodes CASSLADRRNTEAFF.